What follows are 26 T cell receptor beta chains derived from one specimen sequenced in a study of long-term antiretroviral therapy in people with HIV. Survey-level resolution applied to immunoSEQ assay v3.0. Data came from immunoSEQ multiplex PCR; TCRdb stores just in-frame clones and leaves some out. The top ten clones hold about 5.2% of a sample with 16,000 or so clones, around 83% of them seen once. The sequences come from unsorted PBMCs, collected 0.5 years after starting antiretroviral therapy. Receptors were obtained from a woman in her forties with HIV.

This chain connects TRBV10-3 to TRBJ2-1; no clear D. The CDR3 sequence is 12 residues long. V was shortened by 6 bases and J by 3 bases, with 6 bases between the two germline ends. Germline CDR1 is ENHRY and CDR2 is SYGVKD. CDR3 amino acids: CAIRENYNEQFF. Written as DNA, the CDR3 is TGTGCCATCAGAGAGAACTACAATGAGCAGTTCTTC.

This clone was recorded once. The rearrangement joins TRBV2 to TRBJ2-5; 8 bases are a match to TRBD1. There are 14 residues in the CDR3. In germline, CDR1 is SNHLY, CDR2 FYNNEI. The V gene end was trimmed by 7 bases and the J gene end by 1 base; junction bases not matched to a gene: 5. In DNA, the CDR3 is TGTGCCAGCAATGACAGGGGTCTCCAAGAGACCCAGTACTTC. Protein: CASNDRGLQETQYF.

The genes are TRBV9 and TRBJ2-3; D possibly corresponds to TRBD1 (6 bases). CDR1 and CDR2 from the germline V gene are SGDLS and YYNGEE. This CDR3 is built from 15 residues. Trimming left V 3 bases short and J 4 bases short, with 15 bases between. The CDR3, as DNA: TGTGCCAGCAGCGAGGGGGACCCTGCTGCAGATACGCAGTATTTT. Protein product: CASSEGDPAADTQYF. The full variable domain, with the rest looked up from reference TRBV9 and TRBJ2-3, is DSGVTQTPKHLITATGQRVTLRCSPRSGDLSVYWYQQSLDQGLQFLIQYYNGEERAKGNILERFSAQQFPDLHSELNLSSLELGDSALYFCASSEGDPAADTQYFGPGTRLTVL.

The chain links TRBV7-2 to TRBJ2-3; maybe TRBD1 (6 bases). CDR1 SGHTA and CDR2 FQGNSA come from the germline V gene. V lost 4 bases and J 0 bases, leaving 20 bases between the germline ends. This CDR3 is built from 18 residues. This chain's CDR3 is CASSSPPGAGSSTDTQYF. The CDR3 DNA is TGTGCCAGCAGCTCCCCCCCAGGGGCTGGCTCTAGCACAGATACGCAGTATTTT. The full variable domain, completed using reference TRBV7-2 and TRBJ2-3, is GAGVSQSPSNKVTEKGKDVELRCDPISGHTALYWYRQSLGQGLEFLIYFQGNSAPDKSGLPSDRFSAERTGGSVSTLTIQRTQQEDSAVYLCASSSPPGAGSSTDTQYFGPGTRLTVL.

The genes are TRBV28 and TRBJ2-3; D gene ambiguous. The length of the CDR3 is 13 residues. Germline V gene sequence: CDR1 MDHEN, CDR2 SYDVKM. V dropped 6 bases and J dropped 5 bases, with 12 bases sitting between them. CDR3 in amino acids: CASSPYGEDTQYF. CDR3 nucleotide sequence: TGTGCCAGCAGCCCCTATGGAGAAGATACGCAGTATTTT.

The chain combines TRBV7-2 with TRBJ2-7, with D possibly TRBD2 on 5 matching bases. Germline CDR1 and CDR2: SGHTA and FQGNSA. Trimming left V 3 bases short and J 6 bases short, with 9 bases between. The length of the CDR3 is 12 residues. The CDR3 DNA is TGTGCCAGCAGCTTGAGGGTGAGCGAGCAGTACTTC. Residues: CASSLRVSEQYF.

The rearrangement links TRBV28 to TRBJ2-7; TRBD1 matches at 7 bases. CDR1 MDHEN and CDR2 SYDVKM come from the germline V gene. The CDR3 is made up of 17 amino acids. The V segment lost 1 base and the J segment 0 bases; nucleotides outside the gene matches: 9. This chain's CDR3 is CASSLSSRDRSSYEQYF. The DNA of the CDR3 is TGTGCCAGCAGTTTATCCAGTAGGGACAGATCCTCCTACGAGCAGTACTTC.

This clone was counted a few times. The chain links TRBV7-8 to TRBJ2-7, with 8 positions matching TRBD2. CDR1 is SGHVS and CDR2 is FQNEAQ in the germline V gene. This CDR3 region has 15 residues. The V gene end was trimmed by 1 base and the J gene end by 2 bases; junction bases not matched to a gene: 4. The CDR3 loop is CASSLVTSGTYEQYF. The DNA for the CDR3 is TGTGCCAGCAGCTTAGTTACTAGCGGTACCTACGAGCAGTACTTC.

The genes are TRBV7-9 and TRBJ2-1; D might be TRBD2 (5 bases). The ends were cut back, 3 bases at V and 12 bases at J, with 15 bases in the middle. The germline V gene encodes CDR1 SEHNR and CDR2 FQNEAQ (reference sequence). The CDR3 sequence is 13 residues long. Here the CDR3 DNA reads TGTGCCAGCAGCTTGCCCGTGAGGGAGATGCAGTTCTTC. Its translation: CASSLPVREMQFF.

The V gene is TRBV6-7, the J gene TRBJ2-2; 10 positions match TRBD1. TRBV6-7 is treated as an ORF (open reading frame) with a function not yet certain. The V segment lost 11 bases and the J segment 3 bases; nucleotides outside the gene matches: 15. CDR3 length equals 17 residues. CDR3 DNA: TGTGCCCGACAGGGACGGGACAGGGGCCCGCACACCGGGGAGCTGTTTTTT. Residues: CARQGRDRGPHTGELFF.

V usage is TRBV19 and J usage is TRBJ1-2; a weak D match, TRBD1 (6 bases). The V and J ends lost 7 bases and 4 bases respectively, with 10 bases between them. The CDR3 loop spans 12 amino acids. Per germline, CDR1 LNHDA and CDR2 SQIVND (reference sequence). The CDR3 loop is CASTGEVYGYTF. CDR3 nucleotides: TGTGCCAGTACAGGGGAGGTCTATGGCTACACCTTC.

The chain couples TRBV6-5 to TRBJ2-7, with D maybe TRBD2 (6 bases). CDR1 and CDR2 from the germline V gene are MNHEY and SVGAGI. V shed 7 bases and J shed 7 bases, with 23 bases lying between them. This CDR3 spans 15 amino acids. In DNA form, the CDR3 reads TGTGCCAGCATCCCCGAGGGCGGGACCGGGCGGGAGCAGTACTTC. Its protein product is CASIPEGGTGREQYF.

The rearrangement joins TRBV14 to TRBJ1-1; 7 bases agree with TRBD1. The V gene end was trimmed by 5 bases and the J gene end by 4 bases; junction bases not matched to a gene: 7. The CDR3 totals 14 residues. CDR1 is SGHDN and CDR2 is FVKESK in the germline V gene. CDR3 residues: CASSFGGGTTEAFF. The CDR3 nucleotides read TGTGCCAGCAGCTTTGGAGGGGGCACCACTGAAGCTTTCTTT.

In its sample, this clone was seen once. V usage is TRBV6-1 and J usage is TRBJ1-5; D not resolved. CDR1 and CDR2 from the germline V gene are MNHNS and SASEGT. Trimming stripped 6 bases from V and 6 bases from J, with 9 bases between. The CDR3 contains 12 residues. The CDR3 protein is CASSLSGQPQHF. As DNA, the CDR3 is TGTGCCAGCAGCCTCAGTGGTCAGCCCCAGCATTTT.

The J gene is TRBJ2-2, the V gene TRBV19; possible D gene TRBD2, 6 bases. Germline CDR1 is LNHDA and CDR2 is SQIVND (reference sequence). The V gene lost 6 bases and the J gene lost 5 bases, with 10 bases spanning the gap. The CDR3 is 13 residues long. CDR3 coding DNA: TGTGCCAGTAGCCGGGGGTATACCGGGGAGCTGTTTTTT. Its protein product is CASSRGYTGELFF.

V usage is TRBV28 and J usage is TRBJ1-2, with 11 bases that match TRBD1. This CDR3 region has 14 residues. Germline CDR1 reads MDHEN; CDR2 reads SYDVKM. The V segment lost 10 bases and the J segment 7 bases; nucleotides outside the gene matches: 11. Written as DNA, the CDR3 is TGTGCCAATTGGCCCCGGGACAGGGGGTCTGGCTACACCTTC. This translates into CANWPRDRGSGYTF.

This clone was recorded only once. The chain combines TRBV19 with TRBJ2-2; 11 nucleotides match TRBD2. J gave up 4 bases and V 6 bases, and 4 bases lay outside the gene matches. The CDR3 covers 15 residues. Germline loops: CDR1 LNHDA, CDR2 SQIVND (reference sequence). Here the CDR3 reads CASRGLAEATGELFF. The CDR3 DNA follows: TGTGCCAGTAGGGGACTAGCGGAGGCCACCGGGGAGCTGTTTTTT.

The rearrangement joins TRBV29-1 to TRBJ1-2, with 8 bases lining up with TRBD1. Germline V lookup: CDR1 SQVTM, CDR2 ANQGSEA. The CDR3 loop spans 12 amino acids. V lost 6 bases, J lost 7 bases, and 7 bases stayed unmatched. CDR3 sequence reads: CSVGTGYAGYTF. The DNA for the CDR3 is TGCAGCGTCGGGACAGGATACGCTGGCTACACCTTC.

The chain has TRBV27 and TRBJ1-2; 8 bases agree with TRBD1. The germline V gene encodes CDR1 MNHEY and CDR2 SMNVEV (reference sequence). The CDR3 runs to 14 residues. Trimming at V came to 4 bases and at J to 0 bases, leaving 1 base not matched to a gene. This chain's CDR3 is CASSSGGANYGYTF. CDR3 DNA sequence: TGTGCCAGCAGTTCAGGGGGCGCTAACTATGGCTACACCTTC.

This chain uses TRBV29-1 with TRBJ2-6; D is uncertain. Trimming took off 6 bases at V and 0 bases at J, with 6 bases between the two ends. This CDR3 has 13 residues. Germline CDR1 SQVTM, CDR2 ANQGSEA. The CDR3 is CSVDLSGANVLTF. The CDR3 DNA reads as TGCAGCGTAGACCTCTCTGGGGCCAACGTCCTGACTTTC.

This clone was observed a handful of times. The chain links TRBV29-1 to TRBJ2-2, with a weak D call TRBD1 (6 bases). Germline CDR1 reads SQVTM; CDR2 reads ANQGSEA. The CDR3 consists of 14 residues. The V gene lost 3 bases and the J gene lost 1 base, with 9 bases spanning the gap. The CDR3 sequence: CSVEVTGNTGELFF. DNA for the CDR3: TGCAGCGTTGAGGTGACAGGGAACACCGGGGAGCTGTTTTTT.

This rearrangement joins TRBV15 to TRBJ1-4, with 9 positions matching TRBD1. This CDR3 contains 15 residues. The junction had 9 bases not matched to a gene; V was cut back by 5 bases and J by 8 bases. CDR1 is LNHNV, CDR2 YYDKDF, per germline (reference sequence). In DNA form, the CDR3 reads TGTGCCACCAGCCCACTACAGGGGGCAGGGGAAAAACTGTTTTTT. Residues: CATSPLQGAGEKLFF.

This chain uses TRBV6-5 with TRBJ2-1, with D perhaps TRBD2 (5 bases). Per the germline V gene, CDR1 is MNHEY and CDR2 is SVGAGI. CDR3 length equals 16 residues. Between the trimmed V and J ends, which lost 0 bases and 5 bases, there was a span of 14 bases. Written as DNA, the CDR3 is TGTGCCAGCAGTTACTCAAGCGGAATCGGCCACAATGAGCAGTTCTTC. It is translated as CASSYSSGIGHNEQFF.

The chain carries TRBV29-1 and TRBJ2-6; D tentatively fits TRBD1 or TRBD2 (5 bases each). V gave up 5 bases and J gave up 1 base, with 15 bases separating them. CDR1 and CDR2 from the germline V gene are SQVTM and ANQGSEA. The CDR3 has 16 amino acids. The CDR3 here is CSVSAGAPSGANVLTF. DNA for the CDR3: TGCAGCGTTTCCGCCGGGGCTCCATCTGGGGCCAACGTCCTGACTTTC.

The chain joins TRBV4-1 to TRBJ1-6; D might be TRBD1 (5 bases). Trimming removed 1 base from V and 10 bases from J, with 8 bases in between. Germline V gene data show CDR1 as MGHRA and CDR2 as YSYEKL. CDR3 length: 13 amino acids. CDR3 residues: CASSQVRGSPLHF. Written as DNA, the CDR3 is TGCGCCAGCAGCCAAGTAAGGGGATCACCCCTCCACTTT.

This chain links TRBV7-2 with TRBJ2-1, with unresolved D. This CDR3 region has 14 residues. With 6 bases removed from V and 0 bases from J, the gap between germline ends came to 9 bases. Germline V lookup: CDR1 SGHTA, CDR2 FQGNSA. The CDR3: CASSKMSSYNEQFF. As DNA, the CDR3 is TGTGCCAGCAGTAAGATGAGCTCCTACAATGAGCAGTTCTTC.